A single sample gave rise to the 14 T cell receptor beta chains below, sequenced in a study of vaccination effects on CD4 cells after COVID-19. The method was immunoSEQ multiplex PCR; TCRdb's version includes in-frame clones alone and lacks a portion of them. The sample carries 27,000 or so clones, roughly 80% recorded once. Their recognized antigens are unknown. Expansion with viral peptide pools was applied to antigen-specific CD4+ T cells by the ViraFEST assay prior to sequencing. Cultured cells yielded isolated CD4+ T cells after 10 days. Participants received two doses of either the BNT162b2 or mRNA-1273 vaccine. The sequences come from CD4+ T cells from PBMCs cultured with HCoV-NL63 spike peptides, collected after COVID-19 vaccination. The receptors here all came from a human donor who received a COVID-19 vaccine. Some clones in this sample may be carry-over from other donors' samples.

Note on this clone: At one boundary the junction diverges from the germline segment, which might be a read error. The rearrangement joins TRBV3-1 (or the pseudogene TRBV3-2) to TRBJ1-6, with no clear D. CDR1 is LGHDT and CDR2 is YNNKEL in the germline V gene (reference sequence). The CDR3 consists of 13 residues. CDR3 region: CASSQVSSSTLHF. The DNA for the CDR3 is TGTGCCAGCAGCCAAGTCAGTAGTTCAACCCTCCACTTT.

The V call is TRBV30, the J call TRBJ1-4; D is perhaps TRBD1 (5 bases). Germline V gene data show CDR1 as GTSNPN and CDR2 as SVGIG (reference sequence). The CDR3 has 15 residues. The V end lost 1 base, the J end lost 3 bases, and 12 bases lay between the germline ends. The CDR3 is CAWSERQPPNEKLFF. CDR3 nucleotides: TGTGCCTGGAGTGAGAGACAGCCTCCTAATGAAAAACTGTTTTTT.

In its sample, this clone was seen a few times. The chain couples TRBV7-2 to TRBJ1-1; D not resolved. The CDR3 runs 14 residues. The V gene lost 6 bases and the J gene lost 2 bases, with 13 bases spanning the gap. The germline CDR1 and CDR2 sequences are SGHTA and FQGNSA. For the CDR3, the DNA is TGTGCCAGCAGGAACGACATATTAAACACTGAAGCTTTCTTT. This gives the protein CASRNDILNTEAFF.

In its sample, this clone was seen once. CDR3 protein: CASSSPVRQLNSPLHF. The CDR3 nucleotides are TGTGCCAGCAGCTCCCCCGTTCGACAGTTGAATTCACCCCTCCACTTT. V and J are TRBV6-2 or TRBV6-3 and TRBJ1-6; D might be TRBD1 (5 bases). Germline CDR1 and CDR2: MNHEY and SVGEGT. This CDR3 region has 16 residues. Deletions cut 6 bases from V and 7 bases from J, with 19 bases between.

V is TRBV6-6 and J is TRBJ1-2; weak D call: TRBD1 (6 bases). V gave up 6 bases and J gave up 2 bases, with 13 bases separating them. CDR3 length equals 14 residues. The germline gives CDR1 MNHNY, CDR2 SVGAGI (reference sequence). CDR3 protein: CASRKTGSNYGYTF. The CDR3 nucleotides read TGTGCCAGCAGGAAAACAGGGTCCAACTATGGCTACACCTTC.

CDR3 DNA sequence: TGTGCCGTAGGCGATAGAAACACCATATATTTT. As protein: CAVGDRNTIYF. The rearrangement uses TRBV6-6 and TRBJ1-3; the D is unclear. Looked up from germline, CDR1 is MNHNY and CDR2 is SVGAGI (reference sequence). The V and J ends lost 11 bases and 5 bases respectively, with 10 bases between them. This CDR3 contains 11 residues.

The chain has TRBV30 and TRBJ1-4; no definite D call. V lost 4 bases and J 3 bases, leaving 6 bases between the germline ends. CDR3 length: 12 amino acids. The germline V gene has CDR1 GTSNPN and CDR2 SVGIG (reference sequence). This chain's CDR3 is CAWMRPNEKLFF. As DNA, the CDR3 is TGTGCCTGGATGCGCCCTAATGAAAAACTGTTTTTT.

The gene calls are TRBV15 and TRBJ2-7, with D possibly matching TRBD1 (6 bases). V was cut by 1 base and J by 5 bases, with 12 bases left in between. The CDR3 runs to 14 residues. Germline V CDR1 and CDR2: LNHNV, YYDKDF (reference sequence). The CDR3 loop reads CATSRGRTEHEQYV. The CDR3 DNA is TGTGCCACCAGCAGAGGTAGGACAGAACACGAGCAGTACGTC.

The rearrangement joins TRBV7-3 to TRBJ2-1; D might be TRBD1 (6 bases). The germline V gene encodes CDR1 SGHTA and CDR2 FQGTGA. The CDR3 is made up of 16 amino acids. V lost 6 bases and J 5 bases, leaving 20 bases between the germline ends. The CDR3 protein is CASSFRQANQNNEQFF. CDR3 coding DNA: TGTGCCAGCAGTTTCAGACAGGCCAACCAGAACAATGAGCAGTTCTTC.

This chain joins TRBV3-1 (or the pseudogene TRBV3-2) and TRBJ2-1, with D perhaps TRBD1 (6 bases). The germline gives CDR1 LGHDT, CDR2 YNNKEL (reference sequence). The CDR3 runs to 15 residues. With 4 bases removed from V and 4 bases from J, the gap between germline ends came to 14 bases. The CDR3, as DNA: TGTGCCAGCAGCCGAGGGGGAGACTTGTACAATGAGCAGTTCTTC. Its protein is CASSRGGDLYNEQFF.

The chain couples TRBV5-4 to TRBJ2-7; D unresolved. V lost 1 base and J lost 4, with 6 bases in between. The CDR3 extends over 12 amino acids. The germline gives CDR1 SGHNT, CDR2 YYREEE (reference sequence). CDR3: CASSLNGYEQYV. Here the CDR3 DNA reads TGTGCCAGCAGCTTGAACGGATACGAGCAGTACGTC.

This rearrangement joins TRBV4-1 to TRBJ2-1; 8 bases agree with TRBD2. The germline gives CDR1 MGHRA, CDR2 YSYEKL. V lost 1 base, J lost 3 bases, and 11 bases stayed unmatched. The CDR3 is made up of 18 amino acids. CDR3 sequence: CASSQVRVAGQDYNEQFF. CDR3 nucleotide sequence: TGCGCCAGCAGCCAAGTGAGGGTAGCGGGGCAGGACTACAATGAGCAGTTCTTC.

The chain combines TRBV5-1 with TRBJ2-5; TRBD2 aligns across 9 bases. This CDR3 region has 15 residues. Germline CDR1 SGHRS, CDR2 YFSETQ. After removal of 1 base from V and 7 bases from J, the junction contained 8 bases not matched to a gene. The CDR3 here is CASSLQPSGEATQYF. The DNA for the CDR3 is TGCGCCAGCAGCTTGCAGCCTAGCGGGGAGGCGACCCAGTACTTC.

This chain links TRBV18 with TRBJ1-1, with TRBD1 identical over 9 bases. Trimming at V came to 6 bases and at J to 4 bases, leaving 9 bases not matched to a gene. Germline-derived CDR1 and CDR2 are KGHSH and LQKENI. The CDR3 has 15 amino acids. The CDR3 DNA is TGTGCCAGCTCGGCGGGACAGGGACAGGGCACTGAAGCTTTCTTT. Protein product: CASSAGQGQGTEAFF.